Following are 5 T cell receptor beta chains from one sample sequenced in a study of PD-1 blockade in classical Hodgkin lymphoma. The protocol was immunoSEQ multiplex PCR, while the TCRdb copy is restricted to in-frame clones and leaves out a portion. Altogether around 150,000 clones are present, about 78% being singletons, with the ten largest covering about 9.3%. Every single patient, without exception, relapsed after autologous stem cell transplantation, and brentuximab vedotin exposure varied. The material sequenced was peripheral blood mononuclear cells (PBMCs), taken before the second cycle of nivolumab. The receptor source for this set is a human donor with classical Hodgkin lymphoma.

The chain links TRBV7-6 to TRBJ2-7; TRBD2 matches at 12 bases. Germline loops: CDR1 SGHVS, CDR2 FNYEAQ. The CDR3 spans 18 residues. Trimming took 5 bases from V and 3 from J; bases not matched to a gene: 14. CDR3 bases: TGTGCCAGCAGCAAAAGCCAAAGGACTAGCGGGACCCACTACGAGCAGTACTTC. It translates to CASSKSQRTSGTHYEQYF.

This clone was counted a few times. The rearrangement links TRBV12-5 to TRBJ1-2; perhaps TRBD1 as D (5 bases). The CDR3 consists of 14 residues. Germline CDR1 LGHNT, CDR2 FRNRAP. Trimming left V 3 bases short and J 7 bases short, with 15 bases between. The CDR3 is CASGFQGLPGGYTF. For the CDR3, the DNA is TGTGCTAGTGGTTTTCAGGGACTGCCGGGTGGCTACACCTTC.

The CDR3: CASSYRLTGVGYTF. CDR3 DNA sequence: TGTGCCAGCAGTTACCGACTGACAGGGGTTGGCTACACCTTC. The rearrangement uses TRBV6-5 and TRBJ1-2, with 8 nucleotides matching TRBD1. The CDR3 is made up of 14 amino acids. Germline CDR1 MNHEY, CDR2 SVGAGI. V lost 2 bases to trimming and J lost 7 bases; unmatched junction nucleotides: 6.

This clone was detected only a few times. The chain has TRBV29-1 and TRBJ1-1; D is ambiguous. Germline CDR1 and CDR2: SQVTM and ANQGSEA. V was cut by 6 bases and J by 1 base, with 15 bases left in between. There are 14 residues in the CDR3. CDR3 nucleotide sequence: TGCAGCGTACGCTGGGCCACCCCGAACACTGAAGCTTTCTTT. It yields the protein CSVRWATPNTEAFF.

The chain uses TRBV7-2 and TRBJ2-5; 7 nucleotides line up with TRBD2. Germline-derived CDR1 and CDR2 are SGHTA and FQGNSA. This CDR3 contains 13 residues. Losses at the gene ends were 3 bases for V and 5 bases for J; bases not matched to a gene: 3. CDR3 coding DNA: TGTGCCAGCAGCTTCCAGGGAGGGGAGACCCAGTACTTC. Residues: CASSFQGGETQYF.